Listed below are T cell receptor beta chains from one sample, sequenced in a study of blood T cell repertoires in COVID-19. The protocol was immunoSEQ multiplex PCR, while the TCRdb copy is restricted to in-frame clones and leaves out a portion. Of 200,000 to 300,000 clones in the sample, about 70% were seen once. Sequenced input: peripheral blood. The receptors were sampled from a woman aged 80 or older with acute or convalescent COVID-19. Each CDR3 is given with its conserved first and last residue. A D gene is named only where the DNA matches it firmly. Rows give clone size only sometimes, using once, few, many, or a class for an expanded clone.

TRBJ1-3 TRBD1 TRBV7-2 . CASSSWTGQGPGNTIYF TGTGCCAGCAGCTCCTGGACAGGTCAGGGTCCTGGAAACACCATATATTTT
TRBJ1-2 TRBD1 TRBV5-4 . CASSLGGTGENYGYTF TGTGCCAGCAGCTTGGGGGGGACAGGGGAGAACTATGGCTACACCTTC
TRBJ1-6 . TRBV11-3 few CASSLDQASPLHF TGTGCCAGCAGCTTAGATCAAGCATCACCCCTCCACTTT
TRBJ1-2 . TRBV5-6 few CASSSKGTNYGYTF TGTGCCAGCAGCAGTAAGGGGACTAACTATGGCTACACCTTC
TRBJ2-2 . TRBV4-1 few CASSQGEFSPNTGELFF TGCGCCAGCAGCCAAGGGGAGTTCAGCCCGAACACCGGGGAGCTGTTTTTT
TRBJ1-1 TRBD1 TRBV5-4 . CASSQGGNTEAFF TGTGCCAGCAGCCAGGGGGGAAACACTGAAGCTTTCTTT
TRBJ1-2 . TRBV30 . CAWSRGLADYGYTF TGTGCCTGGAGTCGTGGCCTAGCGGACTATGGCTACACCTTC
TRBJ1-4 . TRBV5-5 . CASSLGTGVANEKLFF TGTGCCAGCAGCTTGGGTACAGGTGTCGCTAATGAAAAACTGTTTTTT
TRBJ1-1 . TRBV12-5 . CASGQGGTEAFF TGTGCTAGTGGCCAGGGTGGCACTGAAGCTTTCTTT
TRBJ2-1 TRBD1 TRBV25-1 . CASSEPGTAYNEQFF TGTGCCAGCAGTGAACCCGGGACAGCCTACAATGAGCAGTTCTTC
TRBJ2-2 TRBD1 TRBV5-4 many CASSFRDRAAGELFF TGTGCCAGCAGCTTCCGGGACAGGGCGGCCGGGGAGCTGTTTTTT
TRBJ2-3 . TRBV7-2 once CASSLDLSGTDTQYF TGTGCCAGCAGCTTAGATCTTTCGGGCACAGATACGCAGTATTTT
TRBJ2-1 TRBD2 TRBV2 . CASTQRRGGLNEQFF TGTGCCAGCACCCAGAGGCGGGGGGGCCTTAATGAGCAGTTCTTC
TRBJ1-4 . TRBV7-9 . CASNEGVGEKLFF TGTGCCAGCAATGAGGGGGTGGGAGAAAAACTGTTTTTT
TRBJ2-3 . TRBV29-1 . CSVEEPGIGPDTQYF TGCAGCGTTGAGGAACCAGGGATAGGTCCAGATACGCAGTATTTT
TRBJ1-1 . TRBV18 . CASFGPRGSGNTEAFF TGTGCCAGCTTTGGGCCTCGGGGGTCGGGGAACACTGAAGCTTTCTTT
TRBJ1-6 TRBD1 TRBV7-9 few CASSFGQAYNSPLHF TGTGCCAGCAGCTTCGGACAGGCCTATAATTCACCCCTCCACTTT
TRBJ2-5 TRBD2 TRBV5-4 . CASSLDPSGGETQYF TGTGCCAGCAGCTTGGATCCTAGCGGGGGGGAGACCCAGTACTTC
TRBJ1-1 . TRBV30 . CAWRRRGVEPRQAFF TGTGCCTGGAGGAGGCGGGGGGTGGAACCCCGGCAAGCTTTCTTT
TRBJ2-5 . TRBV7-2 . CASSLIGARETQYF TGTGCCAGCAGCTTAATTGGGGCACGGGAGACCCAGTACTTC
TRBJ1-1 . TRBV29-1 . CSVQGQGQEAFF TGCAGCGTTCAGGGGCAGGGTCAGGAAGCTTTCTTT
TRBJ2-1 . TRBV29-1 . CSVDAGANEQFF TGCAGCGTTGACGCGGGGGCGAATGAGCAGTTCTTC
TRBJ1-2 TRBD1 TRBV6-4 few CASSADRESRYTF TGTGCCAGCAGTGCCGACAGGGAGTCACGCTACACCTTC
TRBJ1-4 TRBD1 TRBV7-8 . CASSRDRKEKLFF TGTGCCAGCAGCCGGGACAGAAAAGAAAAACTGTTTTTT
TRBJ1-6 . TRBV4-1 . CASSQWAPGSPLHF TGCGCCAGCAGCCAATGGGCGCCTGGATCACCCCTCCACTTT
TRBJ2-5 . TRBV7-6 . CATRRSSQETQYF TGTGCCACCAGACGGAGTTCGCAAGAGACCCAGTACTTC
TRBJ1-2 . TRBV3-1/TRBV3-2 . CASSRLNDRYGYTF TGTGCCAGCAGCCGATTAAATGACAGATATGGCTACACCTTC
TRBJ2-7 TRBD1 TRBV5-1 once CASSDAGTGLYEQYF TGCGCCAGCAGCGACGCCGGGACAGGGTTGTACGAGCAGTACTTC
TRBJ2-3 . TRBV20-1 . CSASRGHSSTDTQYF TGCAGTGCTAGTAGGGGACACTCTAGCACAGATACGCAGTATTTT
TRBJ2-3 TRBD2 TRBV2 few CASRPSGGRTDTQYF TGTGCCAGCAGACCTAGCGGGGGGCGCACAGATACGCAGTATTTT
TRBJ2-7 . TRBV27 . CASSFPGGFEQYF TGTGCCAGCAGTTTTCCCGGGGGATTCGAGCAGTACTTC
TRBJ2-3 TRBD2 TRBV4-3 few CASSQVGLAGSRDTQYF TGCGCCAGCAGCCAAGTCGGGCTAGCGGGGTCCCGGGATACGCAGTATTTT
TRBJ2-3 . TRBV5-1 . CASSPERGTDTQYF TGCGCCAGCAGCCCGGAGCGGGGCACAGATACGCAGTATTTT
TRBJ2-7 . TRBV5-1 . CASRRDWTAYEQYF TGCGCCAGCAGGAGGGACTGGACGGCCTACGAGCAGTACTTC
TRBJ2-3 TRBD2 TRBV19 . CASSLLYSGRVALGDTQYF TGTGCCAGTAGTCTCCTTTATAGCGGGAGGGTCGCACTTGGAGATACGCAGTATTTT
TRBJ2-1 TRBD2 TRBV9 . CASSVGGTSEYNEQFF TGTGCCAGCAGCGTAGGGGGGACTAGCGAATACAATGAGCAGTTCTTC
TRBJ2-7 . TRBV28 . CASSPGRVNEQYF TGTGCCAGCAGCCCCGGCAGGGTTAACGAGCAGTACTTC
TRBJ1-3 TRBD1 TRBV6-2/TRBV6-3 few CASSYPPTGSGNTIYF TGTGCCAGCAGTTACCCCCCGACAGGGTCTGGAAACACCATATATTTT
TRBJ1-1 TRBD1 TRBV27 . CASSLRQGGLEAFF TGTGCCAGCAGTTTACGACAGGGGGGCCTTGAAGCTTTCTTT
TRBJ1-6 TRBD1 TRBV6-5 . CASRQGERNSPLHF TGTGCCAGCAGGCAGGGGGAAAGGAATTCACCCCTCCACTTT
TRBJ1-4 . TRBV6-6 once CASNGWDKTTNEKLFF TGTGCCAGCAACGGCTGGGACAAGACAACTAATGAAAAACTGTTTTTT
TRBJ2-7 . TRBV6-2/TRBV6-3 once CASSSDSRYEQYF TGTGCCAGCAGTTCGGACAGCCGCTACGAGCAGTACTTC
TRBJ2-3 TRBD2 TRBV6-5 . CASSYTSGSSTDTQYF TGTGCCAGCAGTTACACTAGCGGGAGTAGCACAGATACGCAGTATTTT
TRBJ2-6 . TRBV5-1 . CASSLAGTGANVLTF TGCGCCAGCAGCTTGGCAGGAACTGGGGCCAACGTCCTGACTTTC
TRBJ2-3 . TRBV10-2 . CASRTSTDTQYF TGCGCCAGCAGGACTAGCACAGATACGCAGTATTTT
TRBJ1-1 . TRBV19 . CASSMGGGAFF TGTGCCAGTAGTATGGGCGGAGGAGCTTTCTTT